Below are 32 T cell receptor beta chains sequenced from a single sample in a study of blood T cell repertoires in COVID-19. Measured with immunoSEQ multiplex PCR; TCRdb has only the in-frame clones, and not every one. The sample has about 160,000 clones; around 86% are singletons. What was sequenced was peripheral blood. The receptors shown here come from a man older than 75 with acute or convalescent COVID-19.

This chain uses TRBV2 with TRBJ1-5; D is undetermined. The CDR3 is made up of 13 amino acids. Trimming shortened V by 6 bases and J by 6 bases, and 12 bases separated the two germline ends. Looked up from germline, CDR1 is SNHLY and CDR2 is FYNNEI. As DNA, the CDR3 is TGTGCCAGCAGCTATCAATCCGGTCAGCCCCAGCATTTT. Translation: CASSYQSGQPQHF. The full variable domain, with the rest looked up from reference TRBV2 and TRBJ1-5, is EPEVTQTPSHQVTQMGQEVILRCVPISNHLYFYWYRQILGQKVEFLVSFYNNEISEKSEIFDDQFSVERPDGSNFTLKIRSTKLEDSAMYFCASSYQSGQPQHFGDGTRLSIL.

This rearrangement joins TRBV3-1 (or the pseudogene TRBV3-2) to TRBJ1-1; 7 positions agree with TRBD1. Trimming took 5 bases from V and 5 from J; bases not matched to a gene: 8. Germline CDR1 reads LGHDT; CDR2 reads YNNKEL (reference sequence). This CDR3 is built from 14 residues. The CDR3 DNA is TGTGCCAGCAGCGCTCCCGCGGACAGGACTGAAGCTTTCTTT. This gives the protein CASSAPADRTEAFF.

This clone has a handful of counts. CDR3 sequence: CASSLAGTSGYEQYF. In DNA form, the CDR3 reads TGTGCCAGCAGCTTAGCCGGGACTAGCGGCTACGAGCAGTACTTC. This chain connects TRBV7-2 to TRBJ2-7, with TRBD2 identical over 11 bases. Germline V lookup: CDR1 SGHTA, CDR2 FQGNSA. The CDR3 runs to 15 residues. Trimming took 0 bases from V and 3 from J; bases not matched to a gene: 1.

The chain links TRBV7-8 to TRBJ2-7; a possible D gene is TRBD2 (6 bases). The CDR3 consists of 16 residues. Trimming shortened V by 3 bases and J by 3 bases, and 18 bases separated the two germline ends. The germline V gene has CDR1 SGHVS and CDR2 FQNEAQ. The CDR3 spells CASSFSVGGEVYEQYF. The CDR3 region has the DNA TGTGCCAGCAGCTTCTCGGTCGGGGGTGAAGTCTACGAGCAGTACTTC.

This sequence joins TRBV6-5 and TRBJ1-2, with 9 bases that match TRBD1. This CDR3 comprises 12 residues. CDR1 is MNHEY and CDR2 is SVGAGI in the germline V gene. V gave up 6 bases and J gave up 8 bases; unmatched junction bases: 4. CDR3 sequence reads: CASRQGAGGYTF. The DNA of the CDR3 is TGTGCCAGCAGACAGGGGGCGGGCGGCTACACCTTC.

This clone was detected only once. CDR3 region: CASSRGQVGEAFF. In nucleotides, the CDR3 is TGTGCCAGCAGCCGAGGACAGGTCGGGGAAGCTTTCTTT. The chain uses TRBV3-1 (or the pseudogene TRBV3-2) and TRBJ1-1; 7 bases fit TRBD1. The CDR3 consists of 13 residues. CDR1 is LGHDT and CDR2 is YNNKEL in the germline V gene (reference sequence). The V segment lost 4 bases and the J segment 8 bases; nucleotides outside the gene matches: 7.

V usage is TRBV6-1 and J usage is TRBJ2-3; D call uncertain. The CDR3 runs 15 residues. Germline CDR1 reads MNHNS; CDR2 reads SASEGT. Deletions cut 2 bases from V and 6 bases from J, with 15 bases between. The CDR3 protein is CASSEYGPVPDTQYF. CDR3 DNA sequence: TGTGCCAGCAGTGAATATGGGCCTGTCCCGGATACGCAGTATTTT.

As DNA, the CDR3 is TGTGCCAGCAGTGAAGTTCGGGGTGAGTGGGAGACCCAGTACTTC. It specifies CASSEVRGEWETQYF. This sequence joins TRBV6-1 and TRBJ2-5, with D possibly matching TRBD2 (5 bases). This CDR3 is 15 amino acids long. V was cut by 1 base and J by 5 bases, with 14 bases left in between. In germline, CDR1 is MNHNS, CDR2 SASEGT.

The rearrangement uses TRBV18 and TRBJ2-5; TRBD2 matches at 13 bases. Germline lookup yields CDR1 KGHSH and CDR2 LQKENI. Trimming cost V 4 bases and J 4 bases; bases outside gene matches: 6. This CDR3 is 16 amino acids long. CDR3 in amino acids: CASSRTSGRASETQYF. The DNA for the CDR3 is TGTGCCAGCTCACGCACTAGCGGGAGGGCCTCAGAGACCCAGTACTTC. The whole variable domain, remainder taken from reference TRBV18 and TRBJ2-5, is NAGVMQNPRHLVRRRGQEARLRCSPMKGHSHVYWYRQLPEEGLKFMVYLQKENIIDESGMPKERFSAEFPKEGPSILRIQQVVRGDSAAYFCASSRTSGRASETQYFGPGTRLLVL.

A remark on this clone: In the same sample, other DNA sequences code for this CDR3. The chain combines TRBV18 with TRBJ2-3, with D uncertain. This CDR3 is 14 amino acids long. Trimming stripped 0 bases from V and 0 bases from J, with 4 bases between. Germline CDR1 reads KGHSH; CDR2 reads LQKENI. The CDR3 sequence: CASSPPSSTDTQYF. CDR3 nucleotide sequence: TGTGCCAGCTCACCACCGAGCAGCACAGATACGCAGTATTTT.

This clone was recorded once. This chain links TRBV7-3 with TRBJ2-1; TRBD1 is a possible D gene (7 bases). Trimming took 1 base from V and 12 from J, leaving 25 bases between them. Germline V CDR1 and CDR2: SGHTA, FQGTGA. The CDR3 length is 17 residues. The CDR3 is CASSLRQGGLASRWQFF. The CDR3 DNA reads as TGTGCCAGCAGCTTAAGGCAGGGGGGACTGGCAAGTAGGTGGCAGTTCTTC.

The chain combines TRBV5-1 with TRBJ1-2; D might be TRBD1 (6 bases). With 4 bases removed from V and 4 bases from J, the gap between germline ends came to 14 bases. The CDR3 sequence is 14 residues long. The germline V gene has CDR1 SGHRS and CDR2 YFSETQ. CDR3 nucleotides: TGCGCCAGCAGCCCGGACAGCCTAATCTATGGCTACACCTTC. Protein product: CASSPDSLIYGYTF.

V is TRBV7-3 and J is TRBJ2-2; TRBD2 might be the D (6 bases). V was clipped by 9 bases and J by 5 bases, with 13 bases between them. This CDR3 is built from 13 residues. Germline CDR1 is SGHTA and CDR2 is FQGTGA. Written as DNA, the CDR3 is TGTGCCAGTTCGGGAGTCATAACCGGGGAGCTGTTTTTT. Translating gives CASSGVITGELFF.

This clone occurred a few times. The chain employs TRBV10-3 and TRBJ2-5; 11 positions match TRBD2. This CDR3 is 18 amino acids long. Germline loops: CDR1 ENHRY, CDR2 SYGVKD. Trimming removed 3 bases from V and 4 bases from J; junction bases left unmatched: 13. This CDR3 reads CAISERGTSGRIGETQYF. CDR3 nucleotide sequence: TGTGCCATCAGTGAACGTGGGACTAGCGGTCGGATCGGAGAGACCCAGTACTTC.

The table lists this clone with a count of one. The rearrangement joins TRBV5-1 to TRBJ2-2; 8 nucleotides line up with TRBD2. The V segment lost 0 bases and the J segment 0 bases; nucleotides outside the gene matches: 7. This CDR3 has 18 amino acids. Germline V gives CDR1 SGHRS, CDR2 YFSETQ. For the CDR3, the DNA is TGCGCCAGCAGCTTGGAGGGTAGCGGGATAACGAACACCGGGGAGCTGTTTTTT. This sequence encodes CASSLEGSGITNTGELFF.

The chain recombines TRBV5-1 with TRBJ2-7, with D tentatively TRBD2 (6 bases). Germline CDR1 is SGHRS and CDR2 is YFSETQ. V lost 0 bases to trimming and J lost 2 bases, with 9 bases between them. The CDR3 loop spans 14 amino acids. CDR3: CASSLGPGAYEQYF. The CDR3, as DNA: TGCGCCAGCAGCTTGGGGCCGGGGGCCTACGAGCAGTACTTC.

CDR3 sequence (DNA): TGTGCCAGCAGCTCCTCTAGCGGGGTGTGGAATGAGCAGTTCTTC. Translating gives CASSSSSGVWNEQFF. The genes are TRBV9 and TRBJ2-1, with 9 positions matching TRBD2. The CDR3 is made up of 15 amino acids. The germline CDR1 and CDR2 sequences are SGDLS and YYNGEE. With 4 bases clipped from V and 7 bases from J, the junction kept 9 bases outside the gene matches.

The genes are TRBV28 and TRBJ2-7; no firm D call. Trimming shortened V by 2 bases and J by 6 bases, and 23 bases separated the two germline ends. Per germline, CDR1 MDHEN and CDR2 SYDVKM. CDR3 length equals 17 residues. CDR3 region: CASSLTSPTNRPGEQYF. DNA of the CDR3: TGTGCCAGCAGTTTAACGTCCCCCACTAACCGTCCTGGCGAGCAGTACTTC.

The genes are TRBV30 and TRBJ2-7; 8 nucleotides align to TRBD2. V was pared by 4 bases and J by 3 bases, with 2 bases of the junction left unmatched. This CDR3 region has 12 residues. Germline V lookup: CDR1 GTSNPN, CDR2 SVGIG (reference sequence). CDR3 sequence: CAWTLAGYEQYF. The CDR3 coding sequence is TGTGCCTGGACCCTAGCGGGCTACGAGCAGTACTTC.

The rearrangement links TRBV5-4 to TRBJ1-1; a weak D match, TRBD1 (6 bases). The germline V and J ends were trimmed by 4 bases and 0 bases, with 10 bases remaining between them. The CDR3 sequence is 14 residues long. The germline V gene has CDR1 SGHNT and CDR2 YYREEE (reference sequence). The CDR3 spells CASSADSMNTEAFF. DNA of the CDR3: TGTGCCAGCAGCGCGGACAGCATGAACACTGAAGCTTTCTTT.

The chain combines TRBV27 with TRBJ1-1, with D tentatively TRBD1 (5 bases). Trimming shortened V by 2 bases and J by 6 bases, and 13 bases separated the two germline ends. The length of the CDR3 is 14 residues. CDR1 and CDR2 from the germline V gene are MNHEY and SMNVEV (reference sequence). The CDR3 spells CASSLIDRLSEAFF. CDR3 sequence (DNA): TGTGCCAGCAGTTTAATCGACAGACTCTCTGAAGCTTTCTTT.

CDR3 region: CASSLGGLAGVNEQFF. The CDR3 coding sequence is TGTGCCAGCAGCTTAGGGGGACTAGCGGGAGTGAATGAGCAGTTCTTC. The V call is TRBV13, the J call TRBJ2-1; 14 bases agree with TRBD2. Germline V CDR1 and CDR2: PRHDT, FYEKMQ (reference sequence). The CDR3 runs to 16 residues. V trimming: 0 bases; J trimming: 7 bases; junction bases outside the gene matches: 2.

V is TRBV11-2 and J is TRBJ2-1; possible D gene TRBD2, 5 bases. From germline, CDR1 is SGHAT and CDR2 FQNNGV. V was pared by 0 bases and J by 7 bases, with 25 bases between. The CDR3 loop spans 19 amino acids. The CDR3 loop is CASSLDLTYSYEGKNEQFF. The DNA of the CDR3 is TGTGCCAGCAGCTTAGATCTCACCTACTCGTACGAGGGAAAGAATGAGCAGTTCTTC.

The rearrangement joins TRBV19 to TRBJ1-2; TRBD1 might be the D (5 bases). The V gene lost 5 bases and the J gene lost 3 bases, with 7 bases spanning the gap. This CDR3 is built from 12 residues. Germline CDR1 and CDR2: LNHDA and SQIVND (reference sequence). Written as DNA, the CDR3 is TGTGCCAGTAGTTCCAGGGACTATGGCTACACCTTC. Translated: CASSSRDYGYTF.

V is TRBV24-1 and J is TRBJ2-1; 9 positions agree with TRBD1. V dropped 3 bases and J dropped 3; count of bases not matched to a gene: 5. The CDR3 runs 16 residues. In germline, CDR1 is KGHDR, CDR2 SFDVKD. The CDR3 region is CATSDRDRAFYNEQFF. The DNA of the CDR3 is TGTGCCACCAGTGATAGGGACAGGGCTTTCTACAATGAGCAGTTCTTC.

DNA for the CDR3: TGTGCCAGCAGTTCCGGACAGGCTAGTTCACCCCTCCACTTT. As protein: CASSSGQASSPLHF. The V call is TRBV6-5, the J call TRBJ1-6, with 7 bases that match TRBD1. After removal of 4 bases from V and 9 bases from J, the junction contained 6 bases not matched to a gene. The CDR3 is made up of 14 amino acids. The V gene's germline CDR1 is MNHEY and CDR2 SVGAGI.

The rearrangement joins TRBV11-2 to TRBJ2-3; D is undetermined. Trimming took 1 base from V and 2 from J, leaving 13 bases between them. The CDR3 has 16 amino acids. Germline CDR1 and CDR2: SGHAT and FQNNGV. CDR3 residues: CASSLGMSGYTDTQYF. For the CDR3, the DNA is TGTGCCAGCAGCTTAGGTATGTCAGGCTACACAGATACGCAGTATTTT.

This clone has just one count. This chain joins TRBV5-5 and TRBJ1-2, with D possibly TRBD1 on 5 matching bases. Germline V gene sequence: CDR1 SGHKS, CDR2 YYEKEE (reference sequence). The V end was cut by 4 bases, the J end by 0 bases, with 13 bases between. CDR3 length: 15 amino acids. CDR3 loop: CASSPQAPTNYGYTF. The DNA of the CDR3 is TGTGCCAGCAGCCCACAGGCGCCCACTAACTATGGCTACACCTTC.

The chain combines TRBV6-2 or TRBV6-3 with TRBJ1-6; D might be TRBD1 (6 bases). V lost 2 bases to trimming and J lost 9 bases, with 17 bases between them. Germline V gene sequence: CDR1 MNHEY, CDR2 SVGEGT. The CDR3 has 16 residues. The CDR3 DNA follows: TGTGCCAGCAGTTACCGACAGGAGGTGATAGGTTCACCCCTCCACTTT. Its translation: CASSYRQEVIGSPLHF.

This clone has only one observation. The chain links TRBV2 to TRBJ1-2, with D tentatively TRBD1 (6 bases). The germline V gene encodes CDR1 SNHLY and CDR2 FYNNEI. This CDR3 is 15 amino acids long. Trimming pared 2 bases from V and 0 bases from J, leaving 10 bases between. The CDR3 sequence is CASSERQGTNYGYTF. The CDR3 DNA follows: TGTGCCAGCAGTGAACGGCAGGGGACTAACTATGGCTACACCTTC.

V and J are TRBV7-8 and TRBJ1-6; 9 bases line up with TRBD1. The CDR3 has 17 residues. V trimming: 5 bases; J trimming: 3 bases; junction bases outside the gene matches: 8. Germline V gene lookup returns CDR1 SGHVS and CDR2 FQNEAQ. CDR3 in amino acids: CASSIRQGDFYNSPLHF. The CDR3 DNA is TGTGCCAGCAGCATCAGACAGGGGGACTTCTATAATTCACCCCTCCACTTT.

The chain is built from TRBV5-1 and TRBJ2-3; perhaps TRBD1 as D (5 bases). With 7 bases removed from V and 4 bases from J, the gap between germline ends came to 7 bases. This CDR3 has 11 residues. Germline CDR1 and CDR2: SGHRS and YFSETQ. The chain's CDR3 is CASGAPDTQYF. In nucleotides, the CDR3 is TGCGCCAGCGGGGCTCCAGATACGCAGTATTTT.